The clone carrying this T cell receptor (beta chain) was seen many times. Its specificity is not known. The data belong to a study of T-cell memory formation after mild COVID-19. Study overall: Among the donors, TCR clusters were largely specific to each donor. General study points: There was no confirmation that second-wave clones peaking on day 37 were SARS-CoV-2 specific.

TCRdb reprocessed the 5' RACE reads via MiXCR and lists one record per CDR3 protein. The repertoire has 250,000 to 350,000 distinct CDR3 sequences, approximately 15% of them found once; the top ten carry roughly 23%. The sequenced sample was PBMCs or a T cell subset sorted from them (not recorded which). The sequence came from a man between 18 and 29 years old who had mild COVID-19 (a few samples of this study predate the infection). Cell type and time point are not known.

CDR3 sequence reads: CASSYGVDYNEQFF. In DNA form, the CDR3 reads TGTGCCAGCAGTTACGGGGTCGACTACAATGAGCAGTTCTTC. The chain is built from TRBV6-5 and TRBJ2-1; no clear D gene. V gave up 2 bases and J gave up 3 bases, with 8 bases separating them. The CDR3 runs to 14 residues. Germline V gene data show CDR1 as MNHEY and CDR2 as SVGAGI.